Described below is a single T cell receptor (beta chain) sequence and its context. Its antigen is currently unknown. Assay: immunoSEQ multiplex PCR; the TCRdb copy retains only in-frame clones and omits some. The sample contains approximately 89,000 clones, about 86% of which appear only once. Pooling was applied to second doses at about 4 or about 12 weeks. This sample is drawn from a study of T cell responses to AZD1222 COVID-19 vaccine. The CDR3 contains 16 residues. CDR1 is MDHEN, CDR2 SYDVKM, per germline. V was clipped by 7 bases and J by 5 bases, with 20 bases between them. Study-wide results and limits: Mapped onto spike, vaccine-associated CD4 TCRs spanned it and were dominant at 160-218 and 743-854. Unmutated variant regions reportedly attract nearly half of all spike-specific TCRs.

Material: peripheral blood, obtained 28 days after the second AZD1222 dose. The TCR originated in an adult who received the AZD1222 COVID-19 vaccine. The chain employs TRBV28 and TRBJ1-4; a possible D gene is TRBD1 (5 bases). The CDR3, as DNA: TGTGCCAGCAATCGGTTTCAGGGAGGGTTCAATGAAAAACTGTTTTTT. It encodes CASNRFQGGFNEKLFF.